The entry below describes one T cell receptor (beta chain). This sample stems from a study of monozygotic twins with inflammatory bowel disease. CDR1 SGHTA and CDR2 FQGNSA come from the germline V gene. CDR3 length: 15 residues. Donors each gave approximately 2.5 ml of blood. TCRdb reprocessed the 5' RACE reads and reports one entry per CDR3 protein, with no DNA. The repertoire table contains around 450,000 distinct CDR3 sequences. The origin of this receptor is a human donor with ulcerative colitis or Crohn's disease, or a healthy co-twin of an affected twin (not recorded which). Material for sequencing was blood. This chain connects TRBV7-2 to TRBJ2-1; TCRdb returns TRBD1, unconfirmable since there is no DNA. The CDR3 reads CASSSRQGTNNEQFF.